Below, one TCR beta chain is given with its context. The CDR3 does not end in the conserved phenylalanine or tryptophan, so this is likely a read error. This sample was taken from a study of T cells in Graves' hyperthyroidism and ophthalmopathy. CDR3 size: 14 residues. Germline V gives CDR1 SEHNR, CDR2 FQNEAQ (reference sequence). V was clipped by 1 base and J by 0 bases, with 4 bases between them. The TCR beta CDR3 regions underwent amplification using RNA transcripts as the source. HTBI primers were used for first-round RT-PCR of the TCR CDR3. TCRdb re-derived calls from the multiplex PCR reads in MiXCR, one entry per CDR3 protein. Of hundreds of thousands of distinct CDR3 sequences listed, 12% to 15% were seen once; the top ten hold about a tenth.

Sequencing was done on a sample of blood. The source is a woman aged 18-29 years with Graves' hyperthyroidism. The chain couples TRBV7-9 to TRBJ1-3; D ambiguous. CDR3 sequence reads: CASSLGPSGNTIYL. The CDR3 DNA follows: TGTGCCAGCAGCTTAGGCCCCTCTGGAAACACCATATATTTA.